The 14 T cell receptor beta chains listed next were all sequenced from one sample in a study of metastatic and nonmetastatic thyroid tumors. TCRdb called clones again from the PCR reads with MiXCR. The data show some 27,000 clones, around 3.5% seen once. Treatment of any kind had been given to no patient before thyroid surgery. The material sequenced was blood. The receptors come from a male donor with papillary thyroid cancer or a benign thyroid nodule (not recorded which). Some clones in this sample may be carry-over from other donors' samples.

The table lists this clone with many counts. The genes are TRBV10-3 and TRBJ1-2, with no clear D. The V and J ends lost 3 bases and 1 base respectively, with 15 bases between them. The CDR3 spans 16 residues. The V gene's germline CDR1 is ENHRY and CDR2 SYGVKD. The CDR3 DNA reads TGTGCCATCAGTGATACAGCCCGAGGAAGTAACTATGGCTACACCTTC. Translated: CAISDTARGSNYGYTF.

The table lists this clone with a few counts. The V call is TRBV6-1, the J call TRBJ2-7; 12 bases fit TRBD2. Germline CDR1 and CDR2: MNHNS and SASEGT. This CDR3 contains 15 residues. With V trimmed by 6 bases and J by 3 bases, 6 bases remained unmatched. Here the CDR3 DNA reads TGTGCCAGCAGATCCACTAGCGGGAGGATCTACGAGCAGTACTTC. Encoded protein: CASRSTSGRIYEQYF.

In its sample, this clone was seen many times. This chain links TRBV15 with TRBJ1-2, with TRBD1 identical over 7 bases. CDR1 is LNHNV, CDR2 YYDKDF, per germline (reference sequence). The CDR3 has 17 amino acids. V lost 0 bases and J lost 0; bases outside the gene matches: 7. The CDR3 sequence: CATSRDWDSGANYGYTF. As DNA, the CDR3 is TGTGCCACCAGCAGAGATTGGGACAGCGGAGCTAACTATGGCTACACCTTC.

The sample holds a few counts of this clone. The genes are TRBV11-3 and TRBJ2-1; 16 nucleotides agree with TRBD2. Unmatched junction bases numbered 17, after V lost 3 bases and J lost 6 bases. Germline V gene data show CDR1 as SGHNT and CDR2 as YENEEA. This CDR3 has 21 amino acids. The CDR3 region is CASSFSAGTSGRVRLFNEQFF. In nucleotides, the CDR3 is TGTGCCAGCAGCTTCTCCGCCGGGACTAGCGGGAGGGTACGTTTGTTCAATGAGCAGTTCTTC.

On this clone: The junction differs from germline at one of its ends, possibly a read error. The gene calls are TRBV6-2 or TRBV6-3 and TRBJ2-2; D uncertain. Germline V gene data show CDR1 as MNHEY and CDR2 as SVGEGT. The CDR3 loop spans 14 amino acids. CDR3 bases: TGTGCCAGCTGTTATGGGGAGAACACCGGGGAGCTGTTTTTT. Protein product: CASCYGENTGELFF.

The rearrangement links TRBV2 to TRBJ1-5; unclear D gene. Germline loops: CDR1 SNHLY, CDR2 FYNNEI. Between the trimmed V and J ends, which lost 7 bases and 2 bases, there was a span of 12 bases. This CDR3 contains 14 residues. The CDR3 region has the DNA TGTGCCAGCACCCAGGATAATGGCAATCAGCCCCAGCATTTT. The encoded protein is CASTQDNGNQPQHF.

Many counts were recorded for this clone. This CDR3 reads CSATGLAGGEAYEQYF. Written as DNA, the CDR3 is TGCAGTGCTACCGGACTAGCGGGAGGGGAGGCCTACGAGCAGTACTTC. The V and J genes are TRBV20-1 and TRBJ2-7; 15 bases are a match to TRBD2. Germline trimming cut 4 bases from V and 2 bases from J; bases unmatched to any gene: 6. The CDR3 sequence is 16 residues long. Germline CDR1 and CDR2: DFQATT and SNEGSKA (reference sequence).

This clone turned up a few times. The chain joins TRBV18 to TRBJ1-2; possibly TRBD1 for D (5 bases). Trimming took 5 bases from V and 4 from J, leaving 11 bases between them. This CDR3 contains 13 residues. Germline V gives CDR1 KGHSH, CDR2 LQKENI. The CDR3 sequence: CASSDWGSYGYTF. DNA of the CDR3: TGTGCCAGCTCAGATTGGGGGTCCTATGGCTACACCTTC. Drawing the rest from reference TRBV18 and TRBJ1-2, the complete variable domain is NAGVMQNPRHLVRRRGQEARLRCSPMKGHSHVYWYRQLPEEGLKFMVYLQKENIIDESGMPKERFSAEFPKEGPSILRIQQVVRGDSAAYFCASSDWGSYGYTFGSGTRLTVV.

This clone appeared a few times. At one end the junction does not follow the germline gene, possibly because of a read error. The chain uses TRBV15 and TRBJ2-2, with D perhaps assigned TRBD1 or TRBD2 (5 bases each). Germline CDR1 reads LNHNV; CDR2 reads YYDKDF (reference sequence). CDR3 size: 15 residues. For the CDR3, the DNA is TGTGCCGCCAGCCCCCGAGGGGAGTCCATCGGGGAGCTGTTTTTT. It specifies CAASPRGESIGELFF.

This clone was detected ten times or more. The CDR3 DNA reads TGTGCCACCAAGCCCCGCCGAACGGGGAATCAGCCCCAGCATTTT. It translates to CATKPRRTGNQPQHF. The chain is built from TRBV15 and TRBJ1-5, with D uncertain. Trimming stripped 7 bases from V and 4 bases from J, with 17 bases between. The V gene's germline CDR1 is LNHNV and CDR2 YYDKDF (reference sequence). The CDR3 loop spans 15 amino acids.

A few counts support this clone. The chain is built from TRBV7-9 and TRBJ2-1; D is unclear. V lost 7 bases and J 7 bases, leaving 14 bases between the germline ends. Germline V CDR1 and CDR2: SEHNR, FQNEAQ (reference sequence). The CDR3 totals 13 residues. The DNA of the CDR3 is TGTGCCAGCACCCCCCGTGAGAGGAATGAGCAGTTCTTC. Translated: CASTPRERNEQFF.

On this clone itself: A read error may produce the germline difference seen at one junction end. Other DNA sequences in the sample encode the same CDR3. V is TRBV7-2 and J is TRBJ1-6; perhaps TRBD1 as D (5 bases). Per germline, CDR1 SGHTA and CDR2 FQGNSA. This CDR3 spans 16 amino acids. CDR3 loop: CASREGTPKGNSPLHF. CDR3 bases: TGTGCCAGCAGGGAGGGGACGCCGAAAGGGAATTCACCACTCCACTTT.

Details on this clone: The germline gene is not matched at one end of the junction; a read error may be the cause. The chain uses TRBV10-3 and TRBJ2-1; TRBD2 aligns across 9 bases. From germline, CDR1 is ENHRY and CDR2 SYGVKD. CDR3 length: 21 residues. The CDR3 DNA sequence: TGTGCCTTCAGTGAGTTCGGCGGGGGGCTAGCGGGACCCCACTCCTACAATGAGCAGTTCTTC. Encoded protein: CAFSEFGGGLAGPHSYNEQFF.

The chain links TRBV28 to TRBJ1-5; weak D call: TRBD1 (5 bases). The V gene lost 2 bases and the J gene lost 6 bases, with 14 bases spanning the gap. Germline V gives CDR1 MDHEN, CDR2 SYDVKM. The CDR3 covers 15 residues. CDR3 sequence reads: CASSLRGRVIQPQHF. CDR3 DNA sequence: TGTGCCAGCAGTTTAAGGGGCAGGGTAATTCAGCCCCAGCATTTT.